The 3 T cell receptor beta chains presented below share a single source sample, sequenced in a study of blood T cell repertoires in COVID-19. Clones were read by immunoSEQ multiplex PCR, and TCRdb kept only the in-frame ones, dropping some. Among 55,000 to 70,000 clones, 81% were seen once, and the ten largest hold around 14%. The specimen sequenced was peripheral blood. The receptors originated from a man aged 80 or over with acute or convalescent COVID-19.

The rearrangement joins TRBV20-1 to TRBJ2-3; no firm D call. With 7 bases removed from V and 6 bases from J, the gap between germline ends came to 11 bases. Germline V gene lookup returns CDR1 DFQATT and CDR2 SNEGSKA (reference sequence). The CDR3 loop spans 11 amino acids. In DNA form, the CDR3 reads TGCAGTGGGCGGTGGCAGGATACGCAGTATTTT. Protein sequence: CSGRWQDTQYF.

This chain joins TRBV12-5 and TRBJ2-5, with 7 bases aligning to TRBD2. The CDR3 sequence is 17 residues long. The V gene end was trimmed by 3 bases and the J gene end by 4 bases; junction bases not matched to a gene: 14. The germline gives CDR1 LGHNT, CDR2 FRNRAP. CDR3 residues: CASGFLLPMGEGETQYF. CDR3 coding DNA: TGTGCTAGTGGTTTCCTCCTCCCCATGGGGGAGGGAGAGACCCAGTACTTC.

The chain employs TRBV7-9 and TRBJ2-7, with 7 bases fitting TRBD1. In germline, CDR1 is SEHNR, CDR2 FQNEAQ (reference sequence). The CDR3 totals 11 residues. V shed 5 bases and J 10 bases; nucleotides not matched to a gene: 5. In DNA form, the CDR3 reads TGTGCCAGCAGCCGAGACAGGGACCAGTACTTC. This sequence encodes CASSRDRDQYF. The whole variable domain, filled in from reference TRBV7-9 and TRBJ2-7, reads DTGVSQNPRHKITKRGQNVTFRCDPISEHNRLYWYRQTLGQGPEFLTYFQNEAQLEKSRLLSDRFSAERPKGSFSTLEIQRTEQGDSAMYLCASSRDRDQYFGPGTRLTVT.